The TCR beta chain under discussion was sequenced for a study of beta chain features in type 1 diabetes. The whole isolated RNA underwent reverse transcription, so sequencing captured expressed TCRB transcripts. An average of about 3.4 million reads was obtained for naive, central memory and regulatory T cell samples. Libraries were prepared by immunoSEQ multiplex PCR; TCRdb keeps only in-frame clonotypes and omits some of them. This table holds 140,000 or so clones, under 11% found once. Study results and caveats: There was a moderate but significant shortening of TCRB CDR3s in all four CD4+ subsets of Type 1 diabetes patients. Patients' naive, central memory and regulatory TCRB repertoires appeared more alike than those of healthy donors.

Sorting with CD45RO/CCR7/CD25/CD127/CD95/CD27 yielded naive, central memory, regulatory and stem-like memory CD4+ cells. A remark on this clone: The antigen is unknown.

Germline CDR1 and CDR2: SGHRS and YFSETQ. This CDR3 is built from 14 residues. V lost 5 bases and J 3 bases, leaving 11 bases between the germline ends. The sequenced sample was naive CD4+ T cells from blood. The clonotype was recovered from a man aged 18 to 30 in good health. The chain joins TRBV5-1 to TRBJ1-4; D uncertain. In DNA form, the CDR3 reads TGCGCCAGCAGGGGAGACACTTCTAATGAAAAACTGTTTTTT. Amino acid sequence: CASRGDTSNEKLFF.